A selection of T cell receptor beta chains follows, all from one sample in a study of response to subunit inactivated influenza vaccine. TCRdb analysed the RT-PCR reads with MiXCR anew, one entry per CDR3 protein. The repertoire consists of approximately 500,000 distinct CDR3 sequences, with over 10% occurring once and the leading ten covering around 14%. The sequences come from PBMCs from blood, collected around seven weeks after vaccination. The source of these receptors is a man in his fifties or sixties who received an inactivated influenza vaccine. Each CDR3 is given with its conserved first and last residue. The D gene is left open where the match is weak. Size tells how often a clone was seen (once, few, many) or the class of an expanded clone, and some rows leave it out.

v_gene: TRBV6-1
j_gene: TRBJ2-5
abundance: NA
d_gene: NA
CDR3nt: TGTGCCAGCAGTGTAGGGGACAAACAAGAGACCCAGTACTTC
CDR3aa: CASSVGDKQETQYF

v_gene: TRBV20-1
j_gene: TRBJ2-1
abundance: many
d_gene: NA
CDR3nt: TGCAGTGCTAGTTTTAGCCGAAAGAATGAGCAGTTCTTC
CDR3aa: CSASFSRKNEQFF

v_gene: TRBV7-2
j_gene: TRBJ2-2
abundance: NA
d_gene: NA
CDR3nt: TGTGCCAGCAGCTCGACCTACCTGGGGAACACCGGGGAGCTGTTTTTT
CDR3aa: CASSSTYLGNTGELFF

v_gene: TRBV15
j_gene: TRBJ2-5
abundance: few
d_gene: NA
CDR3nt: TGTGCCACCAGCGGACCGACCGGCCCCTGGGAGACCCAGTACTTC
CDR3aa: CATSGPTGPWETQYF

v_gene: TRBV7-3
j_gene: TRBJ2-1
abundance: few
d_gene: TRBD2
CDR3nt: TGTGCCAGCAGCGCGACTAGCGGTGGCTCCTACAATGAGCAGTTCTTC
CDR3aa: CASSATSGGSYNEQFF

v_gene: TRBV10-3
j_gene: TRBJ1-1
abundance: many
d_gene: NA
CDR3nt: TGTGCCATCAGAGGGATGAACACTGAAGCTTTCTTT
CDR3aa: CAIRGMNTEAFF

v_gene: TRBV10-2
j_gene: TRBJ1-2
abundance: many
d_gene: NA
CDR3nt: TGCGCCAGCAATCCTACAGCGCTCTATGGCTACACCTTC
CDR3aa: CASNPTALYGYTF

v_gene: TRBV4-3
j_gene: TRBJ2-1
abundance: NA
d_gene: TRBD2
CDR3nt: TGCGCCAGCAGCCAAACTCTAGCGGTAAACAATGAGCAGTTCTTC
CDR3aa: CASSQTLAVNNEQFF

v_gene: TRBV20-1
j_gene: TRBJ2-1
abundance: few
d_gene: NA
CDR3nt: TGCAGTGCTGCAAGAGGGGGAGAGAACAATGAGCAGTTCTTC
CDR3aa: CSAARGGENNEQFF

v_gene: TRBV4-3
j_gene: TRBJ2-2
abundance: few
d_gene: TRBD2
CDR3nt: TGCGCCAGCAGCCGTAGCGGGAGCGGCACCGGGGAGCTGTTTTTT
CDR3aa: CASSRSGSGTGELFF

v_gene: TRBV14
j_gene: TRBJ2-1
abundance: NA
d_gene: NA
CDR3nt: TGTGCCAGCAACCAAGTGGGCGAAGAATACAATGAGCAGTTCTTC
CDR3aa: CASNQVGEEYNEQFF

v_gene: TRBV27
j_gene: TRBJ2-2
abundance: NA
d_gene: NA
CDR3nt: TGTGCCAGCAGAGGGGACTGGGAGCTGTTTTTT
CDR3aa: CASRGDWELFF

v_gene: TRBV20-1
j_gene: TRBJ1-1
abundance: NA
d_gene: NA
CDR3nt: TGCAGTGCTAGACCCGTTGACAACATGAACACTGAAGCTTTCTTT
CDR3aa: CSARPVDNMNTEAFF

v_gene: TRBV5-1
j_gene: TRBJ1-1
abundance: few
d_gene: NA
CDR3nt: TGCGCCAGCAGCTCGGGGGTTCAGGGTGGAAGAGCTTTCTTT
CDR3aa: CASSSGVQGGRAFF

v_gene: TRBV6-5
j_gene: TRBJ2-7
abundance: NA
d_gene: TRBD2
CDR3nt: TGTGCCAGCAGTTACTCAACCGGACTAGCGGGAGTATACGAGCAGTACTTC
CDR3aa: CASSYSTGLAGVYEQYF

v_gene: TRBV20-1
j_gene: TRBJ1-5
abundance: NA
d_gene: NA
CDR3nt: TGCAGTGCTAGGGATTCCAGAGCCCAGCATTTT
CDR3aa: CSARDSRAQHF

v_gene: TRBV14
j_gene: TRBJ2-7
abundance: NA
d_gene: NA
CDR3nt: TGTGCCAGCAGCCAAGAGTCCAGGGGCACCTACGAGCAGTACTTC
CDR3aa: CASSQESRGTYEQYF

v_gene: TRBV29-1
j_gene: TRBJ2-1
abundance: NA
d_gene: NA
CDR3nt: TGCAGCGTTGTAAAGGGCGGCTACAATGAGCAGTTCTTC
CDR3aa: CSVVKGGYNEQFF

v_gene: TRBV10-3
j_gene: TRBJ2-7
abundance: many
d_gene: NA
CDR3nt: TGTGCCATCAGTTTGCAGGGCTACGAGCAGTACTTC
CDR3aa: CAISLQGYEQYF

v_gene: TRBV20-1
j_gene: TRBJ2-5
abundance: NA
d_gene: TRBD2
CDR3nt: TGCAGTGCTAGACTAGCGGGGCCCCAAGAGACCCAGTACTTC
CDR3aa: CSARLAGPQETQYF

v_gene: TRBV6-6
j_gene: TRBJ2-7
abundance: many
d_gene: NA
CDR3nt: TGTGCCAGCAGGGACCGGGTTTACGAGCAGTACTTC
CDR3aa: CASRDRVYEQYF

v_gene: TRBV20-1
j_gene: TRBJ2-3
abundance: few
d_gene: NA
CDR3nt: TGCAGTGCAAAGGGACCGGCAGGTCCAGATACGCAGTATTTT
CDR3aa: CSAKGPAGPDTQYF

v_gene: TRBV27
j_gene: TRBJ2-2
abundance: NA
d_gene: TRBD1
CDR3nt: TGTGCCAGCAGTCCGGACAGGGGGTACACCGGGGAGCTGTTTTTT
CDR3aa: CASSPDRGYTGELFF

v_gene: TRBV5-1
j_gene: TRBJ1-6
abundance: NA
d_gene: TRBD1
CDR3nt: TGCGCCAGCAGCTTGGGAGAGGACAGGGATTCACCCCTCCACTTT
CDR3aa: CASSLGEDRDSPLHF

v_gene: TRBV5-1
j_gene: TRBJ2-5
abundance: few
d_gene: TRBD1
CDR3nt: TGCGCCAGCAGCGGCTCCGGGACAGGCAGAGAGACCCAGTACTTC
CDR3aa: CASSGSGTGRETQYF

v_gene: TRBV11-2
j_gene: TRBJ2-2
abundance: NA
d_gene: TRBD2
CDR3nt: TGTGCCAGCAGCACACCCCGGGGGGCCGGGGAGCTGTTTTTT
CDR3aa: CASSTPRGAGELFF

v_gene: TRBV12-2
j_gene: TRBJ2-5
abundance: few
d_gene: NA
CDR3nt: TGTGCAAGTCGCTTTTCCCCCTTAAGAGAGACCCAGTACTTC
CDR3aa: CASRFSPLRETQYF

v_gene: TRBV29-1
j_gene: TRBJ2-3
abundance: NA
d_gene: TRBD1
CDR3nt: TGCAGCGTTGAAGCGACAGGGTGGGGAGATACGCAGTATTTT
CDR3aa: CSVEATGWGDTQYF

v_gene: TRBV5-1
j_gene: TRBJ2-1
abundance: few
d_gene: NA
CDR3nt: TGCGCCAGCAGCTTGAAGGCGGGGAACAATGAGCAGTTCTTC
CDR3aa: CASSLKAGNNEQFF

v_gene: TRBV29-1
j_gene: TRBJ2-1
abundance: many
d_gene: TRBD1
CDR3nt: TGCAGCGTGGTAAGCGGGACAGGGTACAATGAGCAGTTCTTC
CDR3aa: CSVVSGTGYNEQFF

v_gene: TRBV20-1
j_gene: TRBJ1-2
abundance: few
d_gene: TRBD1
CDR3nt: TGCAGTGCACGGACAGGGGACCTCTATGGCTACACCTTC
CDR3aa: CSARTGDLYGYTF

v_gene: TRBV7-7
j_gene: TRBJ2-1
abundance: NA
d_gene: NA
CDR3nt: TGTGCTAGCAGCTTCCTACAGGGCAATGAGCAGTTCTTC
CDR3aa: CASSFLQGNEQFF

v_gene: TRBV5-1
j_gene: TRBJ2-3
abundance: NA
d_gene: TRBD2
CDR3nt: TGCGCCAGCAGCCCGCGATACGACCCCGGGGGGGGCACAGATACGCAGTATTTT
CDR3aa: CASSPRYDPGGGTDTQYF

v_gene: TRBV7-2
j_gene: TRBJ2-3
abundance: NA
d_gene: NA
CDR3nt: TGTGCCAGCAGCACTCGATCGATGGCAGATACGCAGTATTTT
CDR3aa: CASSTRSMADTQYF

v_gene: TRBV27
j_gene: TRBJ1-5
abundance: few
d_gene: NA
CDR3nt: TGTGCCAGCAGTTTAACTATGGGACGGGGGAATCAGCCCCAGCATTTT
CDR3aa: CASSLTMGRGNQPQHF

v_gene: TRBV5-4
j_gene: TRBJ2-5
abundance: few
d_gene: NA
CDR3nt: TGTGCCAGCAGCACAGAGACTTGGCCAGAGACCCAGTACTTC
CDR3aa: CASSTETWPETQYF

v_gene: TRBV27
j_gene: TRBJ2-7
abundance: NA
d_gene: NA
CDR3nt: TGTGCCAGCTGCAAACAGGGCCTTGCCTACGAGCAGTACTTC
CDR3aa: CASCKQGLAYEQYF

v_gene: TRBV4-3
j_gene: TRBJ1-1
abundance: NA
d_gene: NA
CDR3nt: TGCGCCAGCAGCCAAGAAGGGATGTCTGAAGCTTTCTTT
CDR3aa: CASSQEGMSEAFF

v_gene: TRBV12-3/TRBV12-4
j_gene: TRBJ2-1
abundance: few
d_gene: TRBD2
CDR3nt: TGTGCCAGCGGATCTAGCGGGAAGGGAGGCAATGAGCAGTTCTTC
CDR3aa: CASGSSGKGGNEQFF

v_gene: TRBV5-5
j_gene: TRBJ2-3
abundance: NA
d_gene: NA
CDR3nt: TGTGCCAGCAGCCCGGACATAAGCACAGATACGCAGTATTTT
CDR3aa: CASSPDISTDTQYF

v_gene: TRBV10-2
j_gene: TRBJ1-5
abundance: few
d_gene: NA
CDR3nt: TGCGCCAGCAGTGAGGGGCTGGAGCCCCAGCATTTT
CDR3aa: CASSEGLEPQHF

v_gene: TRBV4-1
j_gene: TRBJ2-1
abundance: many
d_gene: NA
CDR3nt: TGCGCCAGCAGCCGGACGACCCCGCCTAGTGTGCTGGTCAATGAGCAGTTCTTC
CDR3aa: CASSRTTPPSVLVNEQFF

v_gene: TRBV10-3
j_gene: TRBJ2-6
abundance: NA
d_gene: NA
CDR3nt: TGTGCCATCAGTGAGTCTGGTGCAGGGGCCAACGTCCTGACTTTC
CDR3aa: CAISESGAGANVLTF

v_gene: TRBV6-5
j_gene: TRBJ2-5
abundance: many
d_gene: NA
CDR3nt: TGTGCCAGCAGTTATGCAGGGAATAAGGGGGAGACCCAGTACTTC
CDR3aa: CASSYAGNKGETQYF

v_gene: TRBV27
j_gene: TRBJ2-5
abundance: NA
d_gene: NA
CDR3nt: TGTGCCAGCAGTTCCCTCGGTGGCCAAGAGACCCAGTACTTC
CDR3aa: CASSSLGGQETQYF

v_gene: TRBV7-9
j_gene: TRBJ1-6
abundance: NA
d_gene: NA
CDR3nt: TGTGCCACCCAGCTAGGGGCATTCAATTCACCCCTCCACTTT
CDR3aa: CATQLGAFNSPLHF

v_gene: TRBV5-1
j_gene: TRBJ2-5
abundance: few
d_gene: TRBD1
CDR3nt: TGCGCCAGCAGCTTGGAACCTCCTGACAGGGTTCAAGAGACCCAGTACTTC
CDR3aa: CASSLEPPDRVQETQYF

v_gene: TRBV6-1
j_gene: TRBJ2-7
abundance: NA
d_gene: TRBD1
CDR3nt: TGTGCCAGCACCCCGACAGGGGCCTACGAGCAGTACTTC
CDR3aa: CASTPTGAYEQYF

v_gene: TRBV7-2
j_gene: TRBJ1-3
abundance: NA
d_gene: NA
CDR3nt: TGTGCCAGCAGCTTAGTCTCTGGAAACACCATATATTTT
CDR3aa: CASSLVSGNTIYF

v_gene: TRBV5-1
j_gene: TRBJ2-1
abundance: NA
d_gene: NA
CDR3nt: TGCGCCAGCAGGGGTAGCGGCTCCTACAATGAGCAGTTCTTC
CDR3aa: CASRGSGSYNEQFF

v_gene: TRBV6-2/TRBV6-3
j_gene: TRBJ2-1
abundance: few
d_gene: TRBD2
CDR3nt: TGTGCCAGCAGACGAGCGGGGGCGGGGTACAATGAGCAGTTCTTC
CDR3aa: CASRRAGAGYNEQFF

v_gene: TRBV30
j_gene: TRBJ2-7
abundance: NA
d_gene: NA
CDR3nt: TGTGCCTGGAGTGTTACGCCCTACGAGCAGTACTTC
CDR3aa: CAWSVTPYEQYF

v_gene: TRBV7-9
j_gene: TRBJ2-2
abundance: NA
d_gene: TRBD1
CDR3nt: TGTGCCAGCAGCTCGGGACAGTGGTTCGGGACCGGGGAGCTGTTTTTT
CDR3aa: CASSSGQWFGTGELFF

v_gene: TRBV12-3/TRBV12-4
j_gene: TRBJ1-6
abundance: few
d_gene: NA
CDR3nt: TGTGCCAGCAGTTTAGGGGCGTATTCTTTCCACTTT
CDR3aa: CASSLGAYSFHF

v_gene: TRBV29-1
j_gene: TRBJ2-2
abundance: many
d_gene: TRBD2
CDR3nt: TGCAGCGTAGGGAGGGCCTTAGCCGGGGAGCTGTTTTTT
CDR3aa: CSVGRALAGELFF